This entry is about one T cell receptor (beta chain). Germline V gene data show CDR1 as SEHNR and CDR2 as FQNEAQ (reference sequence). With 7 bases removed from V and 5 bases from J, the gap between germline ends came to 25 bases. This CDR3 has 17 amino acids. This sample is drawn from a study of identical twins. Through template switching, a universal primer site was introduced, and the cDNA contained unique molecular identifiers. TCRdb independently ran MiXCR on the 5' RACE reads; one entry per CDR3 protein. The table records under 300,000 distinct CDR3 sequences, approximately 5.9% of them present only once. This same sample was also part of a study on T cells expressing NK-cell markers. That source adds: In several experiments, sorting was restricted to alpha-beta TCR T cells by an anti-gamma-delta TCR antibody. Of the CD8+ T cell pool in about 6 donors, roughly 1.0-8% was accounted for by dominant NKG2C+ clonotypes.

The sequenced material came from CD8+ T cells sorted from blood. The sequence was obtained from a woman aged 18-29 years in good health. The chain joins TRBV7-9 to TRBJ2-3; D possibly corresponds to TRBD2 (6 bases). The CDR3 here is CASNRLGGINTVDTQYF. The CDR3 coding sequence is TGTGCCAGCAACCGACTCGGCGGGATTAACACTGTAGATACGCAGTATTTT.